This T cell receptor beta chain originates from a study of Graves' ophthalmopathy and Graves' hyperthyroidism. Investigators amplified TCR beta CDR3 regions from RNA transcripts. First-round RT-PCR used HTBI primers; second-round multiplex PCR followed. MiXCR, applied by TCRdb to the multiplex PCR reads, yields one record per CDR3 protein. The sample carries approximately 1.2 million distinct CDR3 sequences, around a third recorded once. The CDR3 totals 13 residues. Per the germline V gene, CDR1 is SGHTA and CDR2 is FQGTGA. V was cut by 4 bases and J by 6 bases, with 9 bases left in between. Many counts were recorded for this clonotype.

The chain employs TRBV7-3 and TRBJ2-2; D remains ambiguous. The sample comprised peripheral blood or thyroid tissue (not recorded which). The clonotype was recovered from an adult man with Graves' hyperthyroidism. The CDR3, as DNA: TGTGCCAGCAGCTCCACCCGGGCCGGGGAGCTGTTTTTT. This translates into CASSSTRAGELFF.